A single sample gave rise to the 21 T cell receptor beta chains below, sequenced in a study of shared clonotypes between healthy human individuals. Naive CD8 cells, CD45RO-negative and positively selected for CCR7, excluded terminally differentiated effector memory CD45RA+ cells. Libraries were prepared by immunoSEQ multiplex PCR; TCRdb keeps only in-frame clonotypes and omits some of them. Of 1.5 million to 2.5 million clones in the sample, around 96% were seen once. Sequencing input: naive CD8+ T cells sorted from blood. The receptor set was obtained from a man aged 18-30 years in good health.

There are a few counts of this clone. The V call is TRBV13, the J call TRBJ1-4; D is possibly TRBD1 (5 bases). Trimming left V 5 bases short and J 11 bases short, with 15 bases between. The CDR3 is made up of 13 amino acids. CDR1 PRHDT and CDR2 FYEKMQ come from the germline V gene (reference sequence). This CDR3 reads CASSLTTRDKLFF. In DNA form, the CDR3 reads TGTGCCAGCAGCCTTACGACGAGGGACAAACTGTTTTTT.

For this clone: Other nucleotide sequences in the sample specify the same CDR3. The chain couples TRBV9 to TRBJ2-7; the D gene is possibly TRBD2 (5 bases). This CDR3 comprises 15 residues. Per germline, CDR1 SGDLS and CDR2 YYNGEE. V lost 0 bases and J 0 bases, leaving 10 bases between the germline ends. The CDR3, as DNA: TGTGCCAGCAGCGTAGGGACTGGAAGCTCCTACGAGCAGTACTTC. As protein: CASSVGTGSSYEQYF.

The chain couples TRBV6-5 to TRBJ2-3; tentatively, D is TRBD2 (5 bases). Per the germline V gene, CDR1 is MNHEY and CDR2 is SVGAGI. The CDR3 has 14 amino acids. Trimming took 5 bases from V and 2 from J, leaving 11 bases between them. In DNA, the CDR3 is TGTGCCAGCAGTCCAGCGGATATCACAGATACGCAGTATTTT. Its protein is CASSPADITDTQYF.

The rearrangement joins TRBV5-6 to TRBJ2-5; D is possibly TRBD1 or TRBD2 (5 bases each). With the DNA end fitting TRBJ2-7 better, the J assignment may be wrong. Germline CDR1 is SGHDT and CDR2 is YYEEEE. The CDR3 consists of 13 residues. CDR3 in amino acids: CASSFWGGYEQYF. The CDR3 DNA follows: TGTGCCAGCAGCTTTTGGGGCGGGTACGAGCAGTACTTC.

V and J are TRBV6-5 and TRBJ2-7; D unresolved. CDR1 and CDR2 from the germline V gene are MNHEY and SVGAGI. There are 12 residues in the CDR3. Trimming took 8 bases from V and 3 from J, leaving 11 bases between them. Here the CDR3 DNA reads TGTGCCAGCGGTTCGCCCAGCTACGAGCAGTACTTC. The encoded protein is CASGSPSYEQYF.

The genes are TRBV5-4 and TRBJ2-3, with 11 bases that match TRBD1. V lost 5 bases to trimming and J lost 4 bases; unmatched junction nucleotides: 6. Germline-derived CDR1 and CDR2 are SGHNT and YYREEE (reference sequence). This CDR3 is built from 15 residues. The CDR3 is CASRLRDRGADTQYF. As DNA, the CDR3 is TGTGCCAGCAGACTCCGGGACAGGGGGGCAGATACGCAGTATTTT. The full variable domain, with the rest looked up from reference TRBV5-4 and TRBJ2-3, is ETGVTQSPTHLIKTRGQQVTLRCSSQSGHNTVSWYQQALGQGPQFIFQYYREEENGRGNFPPRFSGLQFPNYSSELNVNALELDDSALYLCASRLRDRGADTQYFGPGTRLTVL.

The chain links TRBV7-2 to TRBJ2-2; TRBD2 aligns across 8 bases. This CDR3 has 17 residues. Germline lookup yields CDR1 SGHTA and CDR2 FQGNSA. The V and J ends lost 3 bases and 5 bases, in that order; junction bases with no gene match: 11. This chain's CDR3 is CASSFAPWREDTGELFF. DNA of the CDR3: TGTGCCAGCAGCTTCGCCCCCTGGCGGGAGGATACCGGGGAGCTGTTTTTT.

The rearrangement joins TRBV6-5 to TRBJ2-7; 7 nucleotides agree with TRBD1. The CDR3 is 16 residues long. J was trimmed by 0 bases and V by 2 bases; bases with no gene match: 7. Germline-derived CDR1 and CDR2 are MNHEY and SVGAGI. The CDR3 sequence is CASSYDGTASSYEQYF. The CDR3 DNA reads as TGTGCCAGCAGTTACGATGGGACAGCCAGCTCCTACGAGCAGTACTTC.

The chain uses TRBV28 and TRBJ2-3; D call uncertain. Germline CDR1 reads MDHEN; CDR2 reads SYDVKM. This CDR3 has 10 residues. V was shortened by 8 bases and J by 6 bases, with 6 bases between the two germline ends. The CDR3 nucleotides read TGTGCCAGCGGCTTGGATACGCAGTATTTT. Protein sequence: CASGLDTQYF. The full variable domain, its missing parts supplied by reference TRBV28 and TRBJ2-3, is DVKVTQSSRYLVKRTGEKVFLECVQDMDHENMFWYRQDPGLGLRLIYFSYDVKMKEKGDIPEGYSVSREKKERFSLILESASTNQTSMYLCASGLDTQYFGPGTRLTVL.

The chain carries TRBV4-3 and TRBJ2-7; 10 bases map to TRBD1. V lost 2 bases and J lost 0; bases outside the gene matches: 7. Germline CDR1 reads LGHNA; CDR2 reads YSLEER. This CDR3 comprises 17 residues. The CDR3 spells CASSQIYGQGVSYEQYF. For the CDR3, the DNA is TGCGCCAGCAGCCAAATTTACGGACAGGGGGTCTCCTACGAGCAGTACTTC.

This clone was seen only once. This rearrangement joins TRBV5-1 to TRBJ1-1, with 7 bases fitting TRBD1. Trimming took 0 bases from V and 8 from J; bases not matched to a gene: 4. The CDR3 is 13 amino acids. The germline V gene encodes CDR1 SGHRS and CDR2 YFSETQ. CDR3 sequence: CASSLGDSAEAFF. CDR3 coding DNA: TGCGCCAGCAGCTTGGGGGACAGTGCCGAAGCTTTCTTT.

V usage is TRBV2 and J usage is TRBJ2-4, with 10 bases aligning to TRBD1. The germline V gene has CDR1 SNHLY and CDR2 FYNNEI. The CDR3 is 14 residues long. Trimming cost V 3 bases and J 8 bases; bases outside gene matches: 4. The CDR3 loop reads CASSEGQGRDIQYF. The CDR3 region has the DNA TGTGCCAGCAGTGAGGGACAGGGGAGAGACATTCAGTACTTC.

The rearrangement links TRBV13 to TRBJ2-5; TRBD2 matches 9 bases. CDR1 is PRHDT and CDR2 is FYEKMQ in the germline V gene (reference sequence). This CDR3 spans 14 amino acids. Losses at the gene ends were 4 bases for V and 4 bases for J; bases not matched to a gene: 4. Here the CDR3 reads CASSWGSGGETQYF. The CDR3 DNA follows: TGTGCCAGCAGCTGGGGTAGCGGGGGAGAGACCCAGTACTTC.

The chain is built from TRBV6-5 and TRBJ1-6; D unclear. This CDR3 has 14 amino acids. Germline V gives CDR1 MNHEY, CDR2 SVGAGI. V was trimmed by 0 bases and J by 8 bases, leaving 8 bases between them. CDR3 sequence reads: CASSYSEGYSPLHF. The CDR3 DNA reads TGTGCCAGCAGTTACTCGGAGGGTTATTCACCCCTCCACTTT.

The chain has TRBV4-1 and TRBJ1-5; 9 bases align to TRBD1. The V and J ends lost 3 bases and 3 bases, in that order; junction bases with no gene match: 6. Germline assignment: CDR1 MGHRA and CDR2 YSYEKL. The CDR3 runs to 16 residues. CDR3 sequence (DNA): TGCGCCAGCAGCCAGTTCGGGACAGGGACCAATCAGCCCCAGCATTTT. Encoded protein: CASSQFGTGTNQPQHF.

This clone occurred a few times. The chain couples TRBV29-1 to TRBJ1-2; the match to TRBD1 covers 7 bases. V shed 7 bases, J shed 7 bases, and the junction held 9 bases outside the gene matches. Germline CDR1 SQVTM, CDR2 ANQGSEA. The CDR3 loop spans 12 amino acids. This CDR3 reads CSAVGQDGGYTF. The CDR3 bases are TGCAGCGCTGTAGGACAGGATGGTGGCTACACCTTC.

J is TRBJ2-7 and V is TRBV5-6; 10 nucleotides align to TRBD2. The CDR3 is 15 residues long. Germline loops: CDR1 SGHDT, CDR2 YYEEEE. The trim removed 0 bases at V and 3 bases at J, leaving 3 bases unmatched. In DNA form, the CDR3 reads TGTGCCAGCAGCTTGGCTCTAGCGGGAGTCTACGAGCAGTACTTC. Translating gives CASSLALAGVYEQYF.

The rearrangement uses TRBV14 and TRBJ1-1; D remains ambiguous. This CDR3 comprises 12 residues. With 6 bases removed from V and 3 bases from J, the gap between germline ends came to 8 bases. Germline V lookup: CDR1 SGHDN, CDR2 FVKESK. CDR3 amino acids: CASSLEDTEAFF. The CDR3 DNA is TGTGCCAGCAGTCTCGAGGACACTGAAGCTTTCTTT. Complete variable domain (other parts from reference TRBV14 and TRBJ1-1): EAGVTQFPSHSVIEKGQTVTLRCDPISGHDNLYWYRRVMGKEIKFLLHFVKESKQDESGMPNNRFLAERTGGTYSTLKVQPAELEDSGVYFCASSLEDTEAFFGQGTRLTVV.

J is TRBJ1-1 and V is TRBV7-9; D gene ambiguous. Per the germline V gene, CDR1 is SEHNR and CDR2 is FQNEAQ (reference sequence). Trimming pared 11 bases from V and 0 bases from J, leaving 13 bases between. The CDR3 length is 13 residues. In nucleotides, the CDR3 is TGTGCCTCCCGTGACGAAATGAACACTGAAGCTTTCTTT. It yields the protein CASRDEMNTEAFF.

CDR3 sequence: CASSLVSGEQFF. As DNA, the CDR3 is TGTGCCAGCAGCTTGGTTAGCGGTGAGCAGTTCTTC. The chain has TRBV5-4 and TRBJ2-1; D might be TRBD2 (6 bases). Trimming cost V 0 bases and J 9 bases, with 7 bases left between them. There are 12 residues in the CDR3. Germline CDR1 and CDR2: SGHNT and YYREEE (reference sequence).

CDR3 coding DNA: TGCGCCAGCAGCCTTGGACTAGCGGGAGTCGTTGGCACAGATACGCAGTATTTT. It codes for CASSLGLAGVVGTDTQYF. The chain combines TRBV5-1 with TRBJ2-3; 13 bases line up with TRBD2. This CDR3 spans 18 amino acids. The V gene end was trimmed by 4 bases and the J gene end by 1 base; junction bases not matched to a gene: 9. The germline V gene has CDR1 SGHRS and CDR2 YFSETQ.